This T cell receptor beta chain is from a study of cytomegalovirus exposure and HLA in healthy donors. Across the study: Unique TCR beta sequences numbering 117 million came from 190 million or so T cells in an earlier analysis. About four fifths of roughly 430 genotyped donors fell in the Caucasian-associated ancestry cluster.

This CDR3 is built from 15 residues. Trimming took 1 base from V and 5 from J; bases not matched to a gene: 3. Germline V gives CDR1 LGHNA, CDR2 YNFKEQ. This clone came up once. Its antigen is not known. Researchers ran the PCR with 60 Vbeta and 13 Jbeta primers. Assay: immunoSEQ multiplex PCR; the TCRdb copy retains only in-frame clones and omits some. The table shows 100,000 or so clones, with about 79% occurring only once. Study-wide findings and caveats: Clonal expansion was found to be greater in HLA-associated TCR beta chains than in equally common others in a later analysis. The Asian-associated ancestry cluster reportedly had fewer N-insertions than the approximately 630-donor mean in a later analysis.

The chain couples TRBV4-2 to TRBJ2-5; TRBD1 matches at 11 bases. The sample was PBMCs. The clonotype was recovered from a human donor in good health. The CDR3 sequence is CASSQGDRGMETQYF. The DNA of the CDR3 is TGTGCCAGCAGCCAAGGGGACAGGGGGATGGAGACCCAGTACTTC.